This paragraph covers one T cell receptor (beta chain) sequence. Its antigen remains unknown. The data are from a study of T cells expressing NK-cell markers. Across the study: Sorted CD3+CD56+NKG2C+, CD3+CD56+NKG2C- and CD3+CD56-NKG2C+ T cells supplied TCR beta repertoires.

Study-level findings and limits: These clonotypes also led the CD3+CD56-NKG2C+ fraction in several donors.

UMIs were included in TCR beta cDNA generated by 5'RACE template switching. TCRdb re-analyzed the 5' RACE reads; it lists each CDR3 protein once, without DNA. The listing records about 540,000 distinct CDR3 sequences. The germline CDR1 and CDR2 sequences are MNHEY and SMNVEV (reference sequence). CDR3 length: 15 amino acids. This TCR was sampled from a man between 18 and 29 years old in good health. This chain uses TRBV27 with TRBJ1-1; the TCRdb call, TRBD1, lacks DNA for checking. Sequencing was done on a sample of blood T cells: a sorted CD56 or NKG2C T cell subset, CD4+ or CD8+ T cells, or bulk PBMC T cells (not recorded which). CDR3 region: CASSPRGQTNTEAFF.